This T cell receptor beta chain was documented in a study of blood T cell repertoires in COVID-19. Study-wide background: There were acute and convalescent COVID-19 samples, and they came from the United States, Italy and Spain.

The CDR3 length is 16 residues. V shed 10 bases and J 0 bases; nucleotides not matched to a gene: 9. Germline CDR1 LNHDA, CDR2 SQIVND (reference sequence). Assay used: immunoSEQ multiplex PCR; TCRdb lists only in-frame clones, some missing. The sample lists about 360,000 clones; roughly 86% were seen once. Sequencing used peripheral blood. This clonotype was sampled from a human donor in a cohort sampled during active COVID-19. The chain carries TRBV19 and TRBJ2-3; 11 nucleotides match TRBD2. The CDR3 is CATATSGVVSTDTQYF. CDR3 DNA: TGTGCCACTGCGACTAGCGGGGTAGTTAGCACAGATACGCAGTATTTT.